This T cell receptor (beta chain) was documented in a study of cytotoxic CD8 clonotypes in ibrutinib-treated CLL. Study summary: Response samples were taken after a median of approximately 11 months on treatment, range 6 to 36.

Trimming shortened V by 1 base and J by 4 bases, and 13 bases separated the two germline ends. CDR3 length: 15 residues. Germline V gene data show CDR1 as MNHEY and CDR2 as SMNVEV (reference sequence). TCRdb's copy holds only in-frame clones and misses some; the assay was immunoSEQ multiplex PCR. The sample carries roughly 250,000 clones, 70% recorded once. Study results and limitations: A rise in clonality was seen at ibrutinib response, and a fall back toward baseline was seen at progression. Baseline clonality, higher than in age-matched healthy donors, tracked circulating CD8+ T-cell counts.

About this clone: The antigen remains unidentified.

V and J are TRBV27 and TRBJ1-1; tentatively, D is TRBD1 (6 bases). Sequencing was performed on PBMCs, taken after 24 months of ibrutinib treatment. This clonotype originated in a human donor with chronic lymphocytic leukemia. In DNA, the CDR3 is TGTGCCAGCAGTTTATTCGGGGGGCTGGGCACTGAAGCTTTCTTT. It translates to CASSLFGGLGTEAFF.